One sample yielded the 7 T cell receptor beta chains listed below, sequenced in a study of CD8 T cells in Susac syndrome. The RNA input was roughly 0.45 to 1 ug, and it was reverse transcribed with random hexamers. TCRdb ran MiXCR on the immunoSEQ multiplex PCR reads and lists one entry per CDR3 protein. This sample carries about 140,000 distinct CDR3 sequences, 85% to 95% of them seen once, and the ten largest clones take roughly 0.14%. The sequenced sample was CD4+ T cells from PBMCs. These receptors were obtained from a human donor with Susac syndrome.

This chain uses TRBV30 with TRBJ2-5; D is ambiguous. Looked up from germline, CDR1 is GTSNPN and CDR2 is SVGIG (reference sequence). V lost 5 bases and J lost 2, with 6 bases in between. CDR3 length: 11 amino acids. The CDR3 protein is CAWGYQETQYF. The CDR3, as DNA: TGTGCCTGGGGTTATCAAGAGACCCAGTACTTC.

The V and J genes are TRBV3-1 and TRBJ2-5; D remains unclear. This CDR3 has 13 amino acids. V shed 1 base and J shed 5 bases, with 8 bases lying between them. CDR1 is LGHDT and CDR2 is YNNKEL in the germline V gene (reference sequence). The CDR3 loop is CASSQARAETQYF. CDR3 DNA sequence: TGTGCCAGCAGCCAAGCTCGGGCGGAGACCCAGTACTTC.

CDR3 nucleotides: TGTGCCAGCAGCCTAAGACAGATCCCCTACGAGCAGTACTTC. Its protein product is CASSLRQIPYEQYF. V is TRBV11-2 and J is TRBJ2-7; possible D gene TRBD1, 5 bases. Trimming shortened V by 5 bases and J by 2 bases, and 13 bases separated the two germline ends. The CDR3 loop spans 14 amino acids. The germline V gene has CDR1 SGHAT and CDR2 FQNNGV.

This clonotype occurred a few times. This chain links TRBV12-3 or TRBV12-4 with TRBJ2-2; 7 bases match TRBD1. The length of the CDR3 is 15 residues. Trimming at V came to 6 bases and at J to 0 bases, leaving 4 bases not matched to a gene. The CDR3 DNA is TGTGCCAGCAGCCCGGGACAGCCGAACACCGGGGAGCTGTTTTTT. Amino acids: CASSPGQPNTGELFF.

The chain has TRBV15 and TRBJ2-3; D uncertain. Germline V gene lookup returns CDR1 LNHNV and CDR2 YYDKDF (reference sequence). The V and J ends lost 2 bases and 5 bases respectively, with 11 bases between them. The CDR3 contains 14 residues. CDR3 protein: CATSRPPSRDTQYF. CDR3 nucleotide sequence: TGTGCCACCAGCAGACCCCCAAGCCGAGATACGCAGTATTTT.

The chain uses TRBV4-1 and TRBJ2-3; the match to TRBD2 covers 9 bases. Germline lookup yields CDR1 MGHRA and CDR2 YSYEKL. The CDR3 covers 16 residues. V shed 1 base and J 2 bases; nucleotides not matched to a gene: 4. The CDR3 DNA is TGCGCCAGCAGCCAAGCCCTAGCGGGGAACACAGATACGCAGTATTTT. Its translation is CASSQALAGNTDTQYF.

The chain's CDR3 is CAWSTGLYEQYF. The CDR3 nucleotides are TGTGCCTGGAGTACAGGGCTCTACGAGCAGTACTTC. The V and J genes are TRBV30 and TRBJ2-7, with D possibly matching TRBD1 (6 bases). The CDR3 length is 12 residues. Germline CDR1 GTSNPN, CDR2 SVGIG (reference sequence). Trimming stripped 2 bases from V and 3 bases from J, with 8 bases between.